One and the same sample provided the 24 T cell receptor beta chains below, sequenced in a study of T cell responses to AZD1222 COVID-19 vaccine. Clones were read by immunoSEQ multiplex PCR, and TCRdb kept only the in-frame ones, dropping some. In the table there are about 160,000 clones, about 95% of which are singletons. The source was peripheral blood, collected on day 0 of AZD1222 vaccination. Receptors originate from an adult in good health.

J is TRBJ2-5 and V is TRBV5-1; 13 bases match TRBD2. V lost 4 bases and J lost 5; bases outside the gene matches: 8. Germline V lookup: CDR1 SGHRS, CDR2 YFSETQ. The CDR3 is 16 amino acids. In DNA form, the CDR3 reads TGCGCCAGCAGCCCTGGACTAGCGGGAGTCGGTGAGACCCAGTACTTC. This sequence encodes CASSPGLAGVGETQYF.

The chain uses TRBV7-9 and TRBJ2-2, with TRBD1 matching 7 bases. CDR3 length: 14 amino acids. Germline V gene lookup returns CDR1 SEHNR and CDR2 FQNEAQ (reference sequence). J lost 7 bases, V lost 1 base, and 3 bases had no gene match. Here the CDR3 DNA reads TGTGCCAGCAGCTTAGGACAGGGCATCGGGGAGCTGTTTTTT. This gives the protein CASSLGQGIGELFF.

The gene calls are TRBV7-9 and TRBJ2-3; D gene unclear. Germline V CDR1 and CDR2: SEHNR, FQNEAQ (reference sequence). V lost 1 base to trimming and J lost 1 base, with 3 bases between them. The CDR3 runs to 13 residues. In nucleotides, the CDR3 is TGTGCCAGCAGCTTAGAAGGCACAGATACGCAGTATTTT. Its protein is CASSLEGTDTQYF. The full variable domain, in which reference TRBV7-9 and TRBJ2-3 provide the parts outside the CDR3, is DTGVSQNPRHKITKRGQNVTFRCDPISEHNRLYWYRQTLGQGPEFLTYFQNEAQLEKSRLLSDRFSAERPKGSFSTLEIQRTEQGDSAMYLCASSLEGTDTQYFGPGTRLTVL.

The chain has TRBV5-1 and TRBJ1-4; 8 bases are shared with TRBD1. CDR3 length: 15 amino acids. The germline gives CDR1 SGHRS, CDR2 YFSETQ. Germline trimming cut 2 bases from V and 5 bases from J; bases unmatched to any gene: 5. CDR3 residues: CASSLETGANEKLFF. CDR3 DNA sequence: TGCGCCAGCAGCTTAGAGACAGGGGCAAATGAAAAACTGTTTTTT.

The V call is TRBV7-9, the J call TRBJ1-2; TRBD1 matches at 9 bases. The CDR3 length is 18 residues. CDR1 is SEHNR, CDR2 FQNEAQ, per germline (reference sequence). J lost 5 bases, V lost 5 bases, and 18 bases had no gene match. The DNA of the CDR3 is TGTGCCAGCAGCCCGCATCCGGGACAGGGAATTGATGCGTATGGCTACACCTTC. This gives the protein CASSPHPGQGIDAYGYTF. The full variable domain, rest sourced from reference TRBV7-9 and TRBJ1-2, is DTGVSQNPRHKITKRGQNVTFRCDPISEHNRLYWYRQTLGQGPEFLTYFQNEAQLEKSRLLSDRFSAERPKGSFSTLEIQRTEQGDSAMYLCASSPHPGQGIDAYGYTFGSGTRLTVV.

The CDR3 nucleotides are TGTGCCAGCAGCCCGGACAGGGGGTGGGGAAAACTGTTTTTT. Residues: CASSPDRGWGKLFF. J is TRBJ1-4 and V is TRBV5-4; 10 bases are shared with TRBD1. V shed 4 bases, J shed 10 bases, and the junction held 7 bases outside the gene matches. This CDR3 is built from 14 residues. The germline CDR1 and CDR2 sequences are SGHNT and YYREEE (reference sequence).

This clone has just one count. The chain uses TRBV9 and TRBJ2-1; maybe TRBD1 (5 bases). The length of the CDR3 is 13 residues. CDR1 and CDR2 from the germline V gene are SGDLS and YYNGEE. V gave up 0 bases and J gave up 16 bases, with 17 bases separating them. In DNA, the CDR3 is TGTGCCAGCAGCGTAGATCCAGGGAAAATGATCTTCTTC. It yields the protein CASSVDPGKMIFF.

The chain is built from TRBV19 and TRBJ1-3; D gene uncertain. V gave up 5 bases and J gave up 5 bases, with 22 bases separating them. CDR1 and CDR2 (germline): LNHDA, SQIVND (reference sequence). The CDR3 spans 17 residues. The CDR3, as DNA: TGTGCCAGTAGTTTCTCGTCGTTCGGGGAGAAGAGAAACACCATATATTTT. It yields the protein CASSFSSFGEKRNTIYF.

The CDR3 protein is CASSMGTGDGYTF. The CDR3 coding sequence is TGTGCCAGTAGTATGGGGACAGGGGATGGCTACACCTTC. The V gene is TRBV19, the J gene TRBJ1-2, with 10 bases fitting TRBD1. J gave up 6 bases and V 3 bases, and 1 base lay outside the gene matches. Germline V gene lookup returns CDR1 LNHDA and CDR2 SQIVND (reference sequence). This CDR3 region has 13 residues.

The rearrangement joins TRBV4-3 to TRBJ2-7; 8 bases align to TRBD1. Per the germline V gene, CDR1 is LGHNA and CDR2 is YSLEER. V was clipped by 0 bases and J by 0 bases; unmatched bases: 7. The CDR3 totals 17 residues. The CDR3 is CASSQEGDRSSSYEQYV. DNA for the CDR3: TGCGCCAGCAGCCAAGAGGGGGACAGGTCGAGCTCCTACGAGCAGTACGTC.

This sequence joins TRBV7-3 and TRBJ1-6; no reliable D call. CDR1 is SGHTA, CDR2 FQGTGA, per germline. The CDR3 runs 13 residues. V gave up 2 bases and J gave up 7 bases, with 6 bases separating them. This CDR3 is CASSLLQNSPLHF. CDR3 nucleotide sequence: TGTGCCAGCAGCTTACTCCAAAATTCACCCCTCCACTTT.

The CDR3 loop is CASSQGTGNYGYTF. DNA of the CDR3: TGCGCCAGCAGCCAGGGTACAGGCAACTATGGCTACACCTTC. The genes are TRBV4-3 and TRBJ1-2, with D perhaps matching TRBD1 (5 bases). The germline V and J ends were trimmed by 3 bases and 2 bases, with 10 bases remaining between them. The CDR3 runs to 14 residues. Germline-derived CDR1 and CDR2 are LGHNA and YSLEER.

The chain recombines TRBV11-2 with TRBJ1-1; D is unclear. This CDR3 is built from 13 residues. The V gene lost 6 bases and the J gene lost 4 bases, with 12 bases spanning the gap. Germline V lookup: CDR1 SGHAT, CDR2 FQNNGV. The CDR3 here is CASRAMASTEAFF. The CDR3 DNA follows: TGTGCCAGCAGGGCTATGGCGTCCACTGAAGCTTTCTTT.

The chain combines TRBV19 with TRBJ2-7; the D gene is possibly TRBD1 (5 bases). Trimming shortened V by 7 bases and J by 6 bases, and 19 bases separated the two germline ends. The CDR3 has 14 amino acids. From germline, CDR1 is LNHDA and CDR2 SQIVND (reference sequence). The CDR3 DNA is TGTGCCAGTATATTCACGAGAAAGGGGTCCGAGCAGTACGTC. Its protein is CASIFTRKGSEQYV.

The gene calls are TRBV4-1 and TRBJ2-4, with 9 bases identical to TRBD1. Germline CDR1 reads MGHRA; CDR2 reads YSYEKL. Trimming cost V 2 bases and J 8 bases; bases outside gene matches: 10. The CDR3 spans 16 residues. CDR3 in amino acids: CASSQNPGTGLYIQYF. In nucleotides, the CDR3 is TGCGCCAGCAGCCAAAACCCCGGGACAGGGCTTTACATTCAGTACTTC.

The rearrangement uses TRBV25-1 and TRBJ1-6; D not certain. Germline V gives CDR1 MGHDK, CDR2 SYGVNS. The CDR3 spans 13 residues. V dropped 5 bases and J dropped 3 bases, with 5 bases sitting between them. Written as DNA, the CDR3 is TGTGCCAGCAGTCGCCTCTATAATTCACCCCTCCACTTT. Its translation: CASSRLYNSPLHF. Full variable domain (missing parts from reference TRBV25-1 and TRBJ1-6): EADIYQTPRYLVIGTGKKITLECSQTMGHDKMYWYQQDPGMELHLIHYSYGVNSTEKGDLSSESTVSRIRTEHFPLTLESARPSHTSQYLCASSRLYNSPLHFGNGTRLTVT.

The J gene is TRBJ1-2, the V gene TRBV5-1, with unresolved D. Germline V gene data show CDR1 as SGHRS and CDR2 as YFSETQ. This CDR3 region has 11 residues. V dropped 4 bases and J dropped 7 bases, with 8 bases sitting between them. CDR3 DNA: TGCGCCAGCAGCGTAGGGTTTGGCTACACCTTC. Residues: CASSVGFGYTF.

Here the CDR3 reads CASSTIQDSRGGAEAFF. The CDR3 region has the DNA TGTGCCAGTAGTACCATTCAAGACTCCCGGGGGGGTGCTGAAGCTTTCTTT. This rearrangement joins TRBV19 to TRBJ1-1, with D perhaps TRBD1 (5 bases). The CDR3 has 17 residues. Germline V gene data show CDR1 as LNHDA and CDR2 as SQIVND (reference sequence). Trimming stripped 4 bases from V and 6 bases from J, with 24 bases between.

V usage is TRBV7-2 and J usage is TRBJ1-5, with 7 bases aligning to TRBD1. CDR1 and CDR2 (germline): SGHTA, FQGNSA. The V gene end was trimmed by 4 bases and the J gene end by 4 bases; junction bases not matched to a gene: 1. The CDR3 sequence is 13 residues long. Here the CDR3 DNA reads TGTGCCAGCAGCTCGGGACAGAATCAGCCCCAGCATTTT. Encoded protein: CASSSGQNQPQHF.

The CDR3 DNA follows: TGTGCCAGCAACTTCGACAGGGCGAACACTGAAGCTTTCTTT. Amino acids: CASNFDRANTEAFF. J is TRBJ1-1 and V is TRBV5-6; the match to TRBD1 covers 7 bases. V shed 6 bases, J shed 1 base, and the junction held 6 bases outside the gene matches. The V gene's germline CDR1 is SGHDT and CDR2 YYEEEE. This CDR3 is built from 14 residues. Supplemented by reference TRBV5-6 and TRBJ1-1, the full variable domain reads DAGVTQSPTHLIKTRGQQVTLRCSPKSGHDTVSWYQQALGQGPQFIFQYYEEEERQRGNFPDRFSGHQFPNYSSELNVNALLLGDSALYLCASNFDRANTEAFFGQGTRLTVV.

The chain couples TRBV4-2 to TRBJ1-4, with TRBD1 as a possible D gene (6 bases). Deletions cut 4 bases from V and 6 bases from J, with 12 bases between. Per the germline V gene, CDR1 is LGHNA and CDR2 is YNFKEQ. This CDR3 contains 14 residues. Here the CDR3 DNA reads TGTGCCAGCAGCCCAACCGGGACATATGAAAAACTGTTTTTT. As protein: CASSPTGTYEKLFF.

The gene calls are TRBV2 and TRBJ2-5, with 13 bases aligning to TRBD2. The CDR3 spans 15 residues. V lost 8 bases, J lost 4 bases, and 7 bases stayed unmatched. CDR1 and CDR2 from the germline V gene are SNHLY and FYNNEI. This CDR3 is CASQTSGGPGETQYF. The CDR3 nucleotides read TGTGCCAGCCAGACTAGCGGGGGGCCAGGAGAGACCCAGTACTTC.

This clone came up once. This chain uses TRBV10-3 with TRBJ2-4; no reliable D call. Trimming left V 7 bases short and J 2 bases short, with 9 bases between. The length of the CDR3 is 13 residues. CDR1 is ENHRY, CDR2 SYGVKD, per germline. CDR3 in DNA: TGTGCCATCACCACTGATCCCAAAAACATTCAGTACTTC. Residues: CAITTDPKNIQYF.

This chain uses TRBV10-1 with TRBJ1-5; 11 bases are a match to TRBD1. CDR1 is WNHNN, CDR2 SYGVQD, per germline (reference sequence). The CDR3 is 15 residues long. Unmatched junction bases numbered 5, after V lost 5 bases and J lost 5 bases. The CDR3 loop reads CASSKDRGPDQPQHF. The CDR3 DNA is TGCGCCAGCAGTAAGGACAGGGGGCCCGATCAGCCCCAGCATTTT.